Sequencing of this T cell receptor (beta chain) was carried out in a study of shared clonotypes between healthy human individuals. General study points: A small donor pool kept down the genetic and exposure-history diversity that was represented. Sharing across four donors was highest in naive CD4 (approximately 5%) and lowest in memory CD8 (0.4%).

In the original workflow: Junction-only immunoSEQ data arrived without quality scores, meaning filtering differed. The repertoire was sequenced with immunoSEQ multiplex PCR; TCRdb's copy has only in-frame clones and lacks some. For V, J and clone size, that table is used; D and trimming come from the DNA. The sample shows some 1,400,000 clones, roughly 95% of them seen only once. A single count supports this clone. What it binds is not known. The germline gives CDR1 MNHEY, CDR2 SMNVEV (reference sequence). V dropped 5 bases and J dropped 4; count of bases not matched to a gene: 10. This CDR3 has 17 amino acids.

The chain recombines TRBV27 with TRBJ2-7; TRBD2 aligns across 14 bases. Sequencing input: naive CD4+ T cells sorted from blood. Subset reported: CD45RA+ positively selected. The receptor was isolated from a man aged 25 to 40 in good health. In DNA form, the CDR3 reads TGTGCCAGCAGTCCAAGGACTAGCGGGAGGAGCATATACGAGCAGTACTTC. Protein product: CASSPRTSGRSIYEQYF.